A selection of T cell receptor beta chains follows, all from one sample in a study of cytotoxic CD8 clonotypes in ibrutinib-treated CLL. Here immunoSEQ multiplex PCR was the method, and the copy in TCRdb shows in-frame clones only, minus some. This repertoire shows about 160,000 clones, approximately 84% found once; its top ten account for roughly 4.6%. Sequences were derived from PBMCs, sampled after 24 months of ibrutinib treatment. Receptor source: a human donor with chronic lymphocytic leukemia. The CDR3 runs from the conserved cysteine through the conserved F or W. The D gene is left open where the match is weak. Rows give clone size only sometimes, using once, few, many, or a class for an expanded clone.

-	TRBV4-2	TRBJ1-1	-	TGTGCCAGCAGCCAAGACCCGCGGGGGGGGAACACTGAAGCTTTCTTT	CASSQDPRGGNTEAFF
once	TRBV18	TRBJ1-2	-	TGTGCCAGCTCACCCCGTCAGGGGAAAGTTGATGGCTACACCTTC	CASSPRQGKVDGYTF
-	TRBV18	TRBJ1-5	-	TGTGCCAGCTCACCGGCGGGGGGATCCAATCAGCCCCAGCATTTT	CASSPAGGSNQPQHF
-	TRBV7-3	TRBJ2-1	-	TGTGCCAGCAACCAAGATCATGAGCAGTTCTTC	CASNQDHEQFF
-	TRBV6-7	TRBJ1-1	TRBD1	TGTGCCAGCAGTTACGGAGGGACAGCTACACTGAACACTGAAGCTTTCTTT	CASSYGGTATLNTEAFF
-	TRBV21-1	TRBJ1-1	-	TGTGCCAGCAGCAAAGCGCTAAGGCAGGGGTCTGAAGCTTTCTTT	CASSKALRQGSEAFF
-	TRBV15	TRBJ2-2	-	TGTGCCACCACCCCAGGGGAGGTCAACACCGGGGAGCTGTTTTTT	CATTPGEVNTGELFF
-	TRBV19	TRBJ1-2	-	TGTGCCAGTAGTTTTGGCAAAAACTATGGCTACACCTTC	CASSFGKNYGYTF
-	TRBV5-4	TRBJ1-6	TRBD1	TGTGCCAGCAGCAGAGACAGGGGAGTTAGGTCACCCCTCCACTTT	CASSRDRGVRSPLHF
-	TRBV18	TRBJ1-1	TRBD1	TGTGCCAGCTCACCGGGACAGGGTGAAGCTTTCTTT	CASSPGQGEAFF